This TCR beta chain was obtained from a study of vaccination effects on CD4 cells after COVID-19. Antigen-specific CD4+ T cells expanded by the ViraFEST assay with viral peptide pools were then sequenced. Researchers isolated CD4+ T cells once around 11 days of culture had elapsed. Negative nucleocapsid antibody tests before and after vaccination confirmed no previous SARS-CoV-2 infection. At days 3 and 7, half of the medium was exchanged for IL-2 medium. Repertoires were generated with immunoSEQ multiplex PCR, while TCRdb's copy carries only in-frame clones and drops some. The top ten hold roughly 30% of the sample, which has about 28,000 clones, under 85% seen once. V was shortened by 1 base and J by 5 bases, with 10 bases between the two germline ends. Germline CDR1 is SGHTS and CDR2 is YDEGEE. The CDR3 length is 14 residues. On this clone: The target antigen is unknown.

The sequence derives from a human donor who received a COVID-19 vaccine. Sequenced material: CD4+ T cells from PBMCs cultured with SARS-CoV-2 spike peptides, taken before COVID-19 vaccination. The chain links TRBV5-8 to TRBJ1-5, with D uncertain. The CDR3 coding sequence is TGTGCCAGCAGCTTGACTGGCCCACATCAGCCCCAGCATTTT. Its protein product is CASSLTGPHQPQHF.